A single sample gave rise to the 26 T cell receptor beta chains below, sequenced in a study of radiotherapy plus CTLA-4 blockade in lung cancer (dated by TCRdb to the late 2010s). The library was prepared using the immunoSEQ multiplex PCR assay. TCRdb's version of the immuneACCESS table is confined to in-frame rearrangements and falls short of the full clone set. An unresolved V gene accounts for under half of the shortfall where checked; the remainder is of unknown origin. The sample yields about 95,000 clones; about 80% were counted once. Of the sample, around 0.79% is held by the ten largest clones. Sequences were derived from peripheral blood, sampled from a patient treated with radiotherapy plus ipilimumab. The origin of the receptors is a human donor with non-small cell lung cancer who had stable disease on radiotherapy plus ipilimumab.

There are a few counts of this clone. V usage is TRBV19 and J usage is TRBJ2-7, with D unclear. This CDR3 contains 13 residues. V was pared by 3 bases and J by 6 bases, with 12 bases between. The germline V gene has CDR1 LNHDA and CDR2 SQIVND (reference sequence). Here the CDR3 DNA reads TGTGCCAGTAGTATCAACGGAGACGGCGAGCAGTACTTC. Protein sequence: CASSINGDGEQYF.

The chain has TRBV11-3 and TRBJ2-7; no clear D. V was cut by 4 bases and J by 0 bases, with 10 bases left in between. Germline CDR1 and CDR2: SGHNT and YENEEA. The CDR3 covers 14 residues. The CDR3 protein is CASSSSSSSYEQYF. CDR3 nucleotides: TGTGCCAGCAGCTCCTCGAGCAGCTCCTACGAGCAGTACTTC.

The J gene is TRBJ2-3, the V gene TRBV29-1; D may be TRBD2 (6 bases). The CDR3 is made up of 13 amino acids. Trimming pared 6 bases from V and 14 bases from J, leaving 24 bases between. From germline, CDR1 is SQVTM and CDR2 ANQGSEA. The CDR3 sequence is CSVRDSPSEMSYF. CDR3 nucleotide sequence: TGCAGCGTCCGGGACTCCCCGAGTGAGATGTCGTATTTT.

This clone was seen a few times. The rearrangement joins TRBV27 to TRBJ1-5; no firm D call. V lost 2 bases and J 4 bases, leaving 12 bases between the germline ends. Per germline, CDR1 MNHEY and CDR2 SMNVEV (reference sequence). The CDR3 is 15 residues long. In DNA form, the CDR3 reads TGTGCCAGCAGTTTAGATAACCCCTTAAATCAGCCCCAGCATTTT. Translation gives CASSLDNPLNQPQHF.

The chain couples TRBV7-9 to TRBJ2-7; D perhaps matches TRBD1 (5 bases). The CDR3 extends over 11 amino acids. The ends were cut back, 3 bases at V and 9 bases at J, with 9 bases in the middle. Germline V gives CDR1 SEHNR, CDR2 FQNEAQ (reference sequence). Here the CDR3 DNA reads TGTGCCAGCAGCTTGGGTCAGGGGCAGTACTTC. It encodes CASSLGQGQYF.

As concerns this clone: The sample carries other DNA sequences with the same CDR3. The rearrangement uses TRBV5-1 and TRBJ1-1, with 7 bases identical to TRBD1. Germline V CDR1 and CDR2: SGHRS, YFSETQ. This CDR3 region has 13 residues. V shed 7 bases, J shed 5 bases, and the junction held 8 bases outside the gene matches. The CDR3 DNA is TGCGCCAGCCGAGAGGGGGCCGGGACTGAAGCTTTCTTT. Its translation is CASREGAGTEAFF.

With respect to this clone: Distinct nucleotide sequences in the sample also encode this CDR3. This chain joins TRBV30 and TRBJ1-3; TRBD1 agrees at 11 bases. The CDR3 totals 19 residues. Germline V gives CDR1 GTSNPN, CDR2 SVGIG (reference sequence). V lost 4 bases, J lost 0 bases, and 14 bases stayed unmatched. The CDR3 loop is CAWKSPGQGAQISGNTIYF. CDR3 nucleotide sequence: TGTGCCTGGAAAAGCCCCGGACAGGGGGCGCAGATCTCTGGAAACACCATATATTTT. Full variable domain (rest looked up from reference TRBV30 and TRBJ1-3): SQTIHQWPATLVQPVGSPLSLECTVEGTSNPNLYWYRQAAGRGLQLLFYSVGIGQISSEVPQNLSASRPQDRQFILSSKKLLLSDSGFYLCAWKSPGQGAQISGNTIYFGEGSWLTVV.

This clone was picked up a small number of times. The genes are TRBV5-5 and TRBJ1-4; TRBD1 matches 8 bases. Germline CDR1 and CDR2: SGHKS and YYEKEE (reference sequence). This CDR3 contains 15 residues. V gave up 3 bases and J gave up 7 bases; unmatched junction bases: 8. CDR3 coding DNA: TGTGCCAGCAGCTACTCAGGGGGCCTAGGTGAAAAACTGTTTTTT. Translated, it gives CASSYSGGLGEKLFF. Complete variable domain (other parts from reference TRBV5-5 and TRBJ1-4): DAGVTQSPTHLIKTRGQQVTLRCSPISGHKSVSWYQQVLGQGPQFIFQYYEKEERGRGNFPDRFSARQFPNYSSELNVNALLLGDSALYLCASSYSGGLGEKLFFGSGTQLSVL.

The V call is TRBV18, the J call TRBJ2-3; tentative D call: TRBD2 (6 bases). CDR3 length: 15 amino acids. V lost 0 bases to trimming and J lost 4 bases, with 11 bases between them. The germline V gene encodes CDR1 KGHSH and CDR2 LQKENI. The CDR3 sequence: CASSPPGGVSDTQYF. CDR3 coding DNA: TGTGCCAGCTCACCACCGGGAGGAGTTTCAGATACGCAGTATTTT.

V gene TRBV6-4 combines with J gene TRBJ1-1, with D possibly being TRBD1 (6 bases). In germline, CDR1 is MRHNA, CDR2 SNTAGT. There are 13 residues in the CDR3. Deletions cut 6 bases from V and 1 base from J, with 9 bases between. The CDR3, as DNA: TGTGCCAGCAGCCGACAGGAGAACACTGAAGCTTTCTTT. Protein product: CASSRQENTEAFF.

The chain joins TRBV11-2 to TRBJ1-2, with 8 positions matching TRBD1. J gave up 5 bases and V 4 bases, and 6 bases lay outside the gene matches. This CDR3 is built from 14 residues. CDR1 is SGHAT and CDR2 is FQNNGV in the germline V gene. CDR3 in DNA: TGTGCCAGCAGCTCTCAGGGGGCGACATATGGCTACACCTTC. This encodes CASSSQGATYGYTF.

This clone was seen a few times. The V and J genes are TRBV19 and TRBJ2-2; D gene uncertain. The length of the CDR3 is 13 residues. The germline V gene encodes CDR1 LNHDA and CDR2 SQIVND (reference sequence). Trimming took off 4 bases at V and 3 bases at J, with 6 bases between the two ends. The CDR3 protein is CASSSGYTGELFF. The CDR3 coding sequence is TGTGCCAGTAGTAGCGGATACACCGGGGAGCTGTTTTTT.

Only a few counts were recorded for this clone. This rearrangement joins TRBV5-1 to TRBJ1-1; TRBD1 matches at 7 bases. This CDR3 spans 15 amino acids. CDR1 is SGHRS and CDR2 is YFSETQ in the germline V gene. Losses at the gene ends were 0 bases for V and 1 base for J; bases not matched to a gene: 3. As DNA, the CDR3 is TGCGCCAGCAGCTTGGGGGACAGAACGAACACTGAAGCTTTCTTT. Its translation is CASSLGDRTNTEAFF. Using reference TRBV5-1 and TRBJ1-1 for the parts outside the CDR3, the full variable domain is KAGVTQTPRYLIKTRGQQVTLSCSPISGHRSVSWYQQTPGQGLQFLFEYFSETQRNKGNFPGRFSGRQFSNSRSEMNVSTLELGDSALYLCASSLGDRTNTEAFFGQGTRLTVV.

The rearrangement uses TRBV7-2 and TRBJ1-5; D call uncertain. Germline V gene sequence: CDR1 SGHTA, CDR2 FQGNSA. CDR3 size: 13 residues. V was clipped by 2 bases and J by 5 bases, with 7 bases between them. The CDR3 region is CASSLSGDQPQHF. The DNA for the CDR3 is TGTGCCAGCAGCTTAAGTGGAGATCAGCCCCAGCATTTT.

The chain links TRBV5-8 to TRBJ1-5; D might be TRBD1 (5 bases). V lost 3 bases and J 5 bases, leaving 15 bases between the germline ends. CDR3 length: 15 residues. The germline gives CDR1 SGHTS, CDR2 YDEGEE. The CDR3 DNA reads as TGTGCCAGCAGCTCTGGGCCGGGACGGCATCAGCCCCAGCATTTT. Protein product: CASSSGPGRHQPQHF.

The chain couples TRBV9 to TRBJ1-4, with unresolved D. The CDR3 spans 15 residues. V was trimmed by 0 bases and J by 6 bases, leaving 12 bases between them. Per germline, CDR1 SGDLS and CDR2 YYNGEE. The DNA for the CDR3 is TGTGCCAGCAGCGTAGAGGCCAGGTGGGATGAAAAACTGTTTTTT. Translating it yields CASSVEARWDEKLFF.

V usage is TRBV11-2 and J usage is TRBJ1-1; D is perhaps TRBD1 (6 bases). V was trimmed by 2 bases and J by 0 bases, leaving 19 bases between them. Germline V gene data show CDR1 as SGHAT and CDR2 as FQNNGV. The CDR3 consists of 18 residues. CDR3 in amino acids: CASSLRGTQGPMNTEAFF. CDR3 in DNA: TGTGCCAGCAGCTTAAGGGGGACACAGGGCCCCATGAACACTGAAGCTTTCTTT.

This clone has a handful of counts. The rearrangement links TRBV19 to TRBJ2-7; 9 bases fit TRBD1. With 3 bases clipped from V and 7 bases from J, the junction kept 7 bases outside the gene matches. CDR1 is LNHDA, CDR2 SQIVND, per germline (reference sequence). This CDR3 has 14 residues. The CDR3 bases are TGTGCCAGTAGTATGGACAGGGGCCTGGGGGAGCAGTACTTC. This sequence encodes CASSMDRGLGEQYF.

The J gene is TRBJ2-1, the V gene TRBV27; 11 positions agree with TRBD2. This CDR3 comprises 18 residues. V lost 4 bases to trimming and J lost 7 bases; unmatched junction nucleotides: 15. CDR1 and CDR2 (germline): MNHEY, SMNVEV (reference sequence). Here the CDR3 reads CASSSRGTSGHGGNEQFF. Written as DNA, the CDR3 is TGTGCCAGCAGTTCACGAGGGACTAGCGGCCATGGTGGGAATGAGCAGTTCTTC.

The chain employs TRBV6-1 and TRBJ1-3, with D tentatively TRBD1 (5 bases). V lost 7 bases, J lost 9 bases, and 10 bases lay in between. CDR1 MNHNS and CDR2 SASEGT come from the germline V gene. This CDR3 region has 11 residues. CDR3 residues: CASTPGGTIYF. CDR3 nucleotide sequence: TGTGCCAGCACCCCCGGGGGCACCATATATTTT.

The V call is TRBV28, the J call TRBJ2-3; TRBD1 agrees at 7 bases. Germline CDR1 is MDHEN and CDR2 is SYDVKM. CDR3 length equals 14 residues. With 7 bases clipped from V and 4 bases from J, the junction kept 8 bases outside the gene matches. Here the CDR3 DNA reads TGTGCCAGCACCACAGGGGCCGGGGCAGATACGCAGTATTTT. It yields the protein CASTTGAGADTQYF.

This chain uses TRBV6-1 with TRBJ2-2; 7 nucleotides match TRBD1. The trim removed 2 bases at V and 0 bases at J, leaving 6 bases unmatched. CDR3 length equals 17 residues. Germline V gene data show CDR1 as MNHNS and CDR2 as SASEGT. The CDR3 sequence is CASSESSQGANTGELFF. The CDR3 region has the DNA TGTGCCAGCAGTGAAAGTTCGCAGGGGGCGAACACCGGGGAGCTGTTTTTT.

The chain is built from TRBV19 and TRBJ1-5; D remains ambiguous. CDR1 and CDR2 (germline): LNHDA, SQIVND (reference sequence). The V gene lost 1 base and the J gene lost 10 bases, with 14 bases spanning the gap. The CDR3 spans 14 residues. The CDR3 region has the DNA TGTGCCAGTAGTATAGGCAGTGCGGGTGGCCCCCAGCATTTT. Amino acid sequence: CASSIGSAGGPQHF.

This chain uses TRBV5-4 with TRBJ1-6; 7 bases line up with TRBD1. Germline assignment: CDR1 SGHNT and CDR2 YYREEE (reference sequence). The CDR3 loop spans 14 amino acids. The V and J ends lost 4 bases and 7 bases, in that order; junction bases with no gene match: 5. CDR3 DNA: TGTGCCAGCAGCCTACAGGGGTTGAATTCACCCCTCCACTTT. This encodes CASSLQGLNSPLHF.

The V and J genes are TRBV5-1 and TRBJ1-6; the D gene is possibly TRBD1 (5 bases). V was shortened by 0 bases and J by 7 bases, with 8 bases between the two germline ends. CDR3 length equals 14 residues. In germline, CDR1 is SGHRS, CDR2 YFSETQ. The CDR3 sequence is CASSLGQQNSPLHF. In DNA form, the CDR3 reads TGCGCCAGCAGCTTGGGACAGCAAAATTCACCCCTCCACTTT.

The chain's CDR3 is CASSLASGTGELFF. The CDR3 DNA reads TGTGCCAGCAGCTTAGCCAGCGGCACCGGGGAGCTGTTTTTT. The chain links TRBV11-3 to TRBJ2-2, with TRBD2 as a possible D gene (5 bases). Germline CDR1 reads SGHNT; CDR2 reads YENEEA. The CDR3 length is 14 residues. Between the trimmed V and J ends, which lost 1 base and 4 bases, there was a span of 7 bases.